This entry concerns a single TCR beta chain. Its antigen is unknown. Trimming at V came to 4 bases and at J to 3 bases, leaving 7 bases not matched to a gene. The CDR3 has 15 amino acids. CDR1 and CDR2 from the germline V gene are SGHTA and FQGNSA. The data derive from a study of cytomegalovirus exposure and HLA in healthy donors. The study, taken as a whole, reports: Subsequent analysis showed first-cohort TCR clusters tending to co-occur in more than 95 validation repertoires.

Sequencing used immunoSEQ multiplex PCR; TCRdb keeps in-frame clones, though not all of them. The sample shows some 200,000 clones, approximately 80% of them seen only once. Sequenced: PBMCs. The receptor comes from a woman aged 25 to 39 in good health and CMV-seropositive. This sequence joins TRBV7-2 and TRBJ2-7, with TRBD2 identical over 9 bases. The CDR3 reads CASSSWREGRYEQYF. In DNA form, the CDR3 reads TGTGCCAGCAGCTCCTGGCGGGAGGGCCGCTACGAGCAGTACTTC.